This TCR beta chain was identified during a study of T cell responses to AZD1222 COVID-19 vaccine. Turning to this clone: Its antigen is undetermined.

The data were produced by immunoSEQ multiplex PCR, yet TCRdb's version contains in-frame clones alone and is incomplete. The sample shows fewer than 75,000 clones, 80% to 95% of them seen only once. General observations from the study: Scientists sampled the repertoires only once the peak T cell response had passed.

The CDR3 spans 14 residues. Germline V gene sequence: CDR1 KGHSH, CDR2 LQKENI. V trimming: 6 bases; J trimming: 6 bases; junction bases outside the gene matches: 11. The specimen comprised peripheral blood, sampled 28 days after the second dose of the MenACWY control vaccine. The sequence was collected from an adult who received the MenACWY meningococcal vaccine as a control. The J gene is TRBJ2-7, the V gene TRBV18, with TRBD2 matching over 7 bases. Written as DNA, the CDR3 is TGTGCCAGCTCTCTGGGGGGGACGGGCGCCGAGCAGTACTTC. Protein product: CASSLGGTGAEQYF.